The 15 T cell receptor beta chains listed next were all sequenced from one sample in a study of metastatic and nonmetastatic thyroid tumors. Thyroid surgery had not been preceded by any treatment in any patient. TCRdb reanalyzed the PCR reads via MiXCR. The sample includes 3,000 to 4,000 clones, roughly 36% of them seen just once. What was sequenced was tumor tissue. Receptors originate from a female donor with papillary thyroid cancer or a benign thyroid nodule (not recorded which). Some clones in this sample may be carry-over from other donors' samples.

This clone was observed a few times. The V call is TRBV6-1, the J call TRBJ1-2; D is undetermined. The CDR3 is made up of 11 amino acids. The germline V gene encodes CDR1 MNHNS and CDR2 SASEGT. Trimming took 6 bases from V and 2 from J, leaving 4 bases between them. DNA of the CDR3: TGTGCCAGCAGAGCGAACTATGGCTACACCTTC. It encodes CASRANYGYTF.

This clone was observed a handful of times. The J gene is TRBJ2-2, the V gene TRBV6-1; D perhaps matches TRBD1 (5 bases). Germline V gene lookup returns CDR1 MNHNS and CDR2 SASEGT. With 6 bases removed from V and 2 bases from J, the gap between germline ends came to 7 bases. CDR3 size: 13 residues. The CDR3 sequence: CASRQENTGELFF. In DNA, the CDR3 is TGTGCCAGCAGACAGGAAAACACCGGGGAGCTGTTTTTT.

V is TRBV6-1 and J is TRBJ1-2; the match to TRBD1 covers 9 bases. CDR1 is MNHNS, CDR2 SASEGT, per germline. The J segment lost 3 bases and the V segment lost 6 bases, leaving 5 bases of the junction unmatched. The CDR3 runs 14 residues. CDR3: CASRLTGGDYGYTF. CDR3 nucleotides: TGTGCCAGCAGGCTAACAGGGGGCGACTATGGCTACACCTTC.

V and J are TRBV19 and TRBJ2-7; the match to TRBD2 covers 9 bases. CDR1 is LNHDA, CDR2 SQIVND, per germline (reference sequence). The CDR3 is 15 residues long. V gave up 3 bases and J gave up 1 base; unmatched junction bases: 4. Here the CDR3 DNA reads TGTGCCAGTAGTATGAGTGCGGGAGGGTCCTACGAGCAGTACTTC. Its protein product is CASSMSAGGSYEQYF.

The chain has TRBV11-1 and TRBJ2-7, with TRBD2 as a possible D gene (6 bases). The V end was cut by 6 bases, the J end by 5 bases, with 11 bases between. Germline V gene sequence: CDR1 SGHAT, CDR2 FQDESV (reference sequence). This CDR3 contains 12 residues. This chain's CDR3 is CASSRGVDEQYF. CDR3 DNA: TGTGCCAGCAGTCGCGGGGTCGACGAGCAGTACTTC.

CDR3 sequence reads: CASSIDLGSYGYTF. CDR3 DNA sequence: TGTGCCAGTAGTATAGATCTCGGGAGCTATGGCTACACCTTC. The chain links TRBV19 to TRBJ1-2, with D unclear. The CDR3 is made up of 14 amino acids. Trimming pared 0 bases from V and 4 bases from J, leaving 9 bases between. Germline V gene data show CDR1 as LNHDA and CDR2 as SQIVND (reference sequence).

The genes are TRBV20-1 and TRBJ2-1; 11 bases agree with TRBD2. Germline V gives CDR1 DFQATT, CDR2 SNEGSKA (reference sequence). The CDR3 consists of 15 residues. V shed 6 bases and J 8 bases; nucleotides not matched to a gene: 12. Here the CDR3 DNA reads TGCAGTGCCCTCCCCCTAGCGGGAGGTCGGGATGAGCAGTTCTTC. Protein sequence: CSALPLAGGRDEQFF.

The rearrangement links TRBV4-1 to TRBJ2-7; D possibly corresponds to TRBD2 (5 bases). Trimming removed 3 bases at V and 5 bases at J, with 17 bases between. Germline V gene data show CDR1 as MGHRA and CDR2 as YSYEKL. The CDR3 length is 15 residues. CDR3 amino acids: CASSQLASSFHEQYF. DNA of the CDR3: TGCGCCAGCAGCCAGTTGGCTAGCTCTTTCCACGAGCAGTACTTC.

This chain connects TRBV6-1 to TRBJ1-2; weak D call: TRBD1 (6 bases). The CDR3 is 14 amino acids. V was cut by 9 bases and J by 4 bases, with 18 bases left in between. The germline V gene has CDR1 MNHNS and CDR2 SASEGT. The CDR3 protein is CASDRDTLSYGYTF. CDR3 DNA sequence: TGTGCCAGTGACCGGGACACTCTATCCTATGGCTACACCTTC.

The genes are TRBV7-2 and TRBJ2-7, with 10 bases identical to TRBD2. J was trimmed by 6 bases and V by 5 bases; bases with no gene match: 10. CDR1 SGHTA and CDR2 FQGNSA come from the germline V gene. This CDR3 comprises 15 residues. CDR3 nucleotide sequence: TGTGCCAGCAGCCTCGTAGCGGGAGGCCTGTGCGAGCAGTACTTC. Residues: CASSLVAGGLCEQYF.

This clone is labeled hyperexpanded. The CDR3 loop is CASSMDPGGREQFF. For the CDR3, the DNA is TGTGCCAGCAGCATGGATCCAGGGGGCAGGGAGCAGTTCTTC. V and J are TRBV6-1 and TRBJ2-1, with 8 positions matching TRBD1. The germline CDR1 and CDR2 sequences are MNHNS and SASEGT. Trimming cost V 6 bases and J 10 bases; bases outside gene matches: 11. The CDR3 sequence is 14 residues long.

This chain joins TRBV15 and TRBJ2-2, with TRBD1 identical over 7 bases. The CDR3 is 16 residues long. In germline, CDR1 is LNHNV, CDR2 YYDKDF (reference sequence). Trimming cost V 2 bases and J 0 bases; bases outside gene matches: 3. The CDR3 loop is CATSRNRGTNTGELFF. In DNA, the CDR3 is TGTGCCACCAGCAGAAACAGGGGTACGAACACCGGGGAGCTGTTTTTT.

This clone was seen a few times. V and J are TRBV10-2 and TRBJ1-1, with D unclear. Trimming left V 3 bases short and J 5 bases short, with 10 bases between. Germline V CDR1 and CDR2: WSHSY, SAAADI. The CDR3 spans 13 residues. The CDR3 loop reads CASSDTGRTEAFF. The CDR3 nucleotides read TGCGCCAGCAGTGATACGGGGAGAACTGAAGCTTTCTTT.

The chain employs TRBV20-1 and TRBJ1-5, with a tentative D call TRBD1 (6 bases). The germline CDR1 and CDR2 sequences are DFQATT and SNEGSKA (reference sequence). V lost 3 bases, J lost 4 bases, and 10 bases lay in between. The CDR3 is 13 residues long. CDR3: CSASGTGNQPQHF. The CDR3 nucleotides are TGCAGTGCTAGCGGTACAGGGAATCAGCCCCAGCATTTT.

V gene TRBV6-1 combines with J gene TRBJ1-2; 10 bases line up with TRBD1. The germline gives CDR1 MNHNS, CDR2 SASEGT. The CDR3 extends over 14 amino acids. After removal of 6 bases from V and 7 bases from J, the junction contained 8 bases not matched to a gene. CDR3 sequence (DNA): TGTGCCAGCAGCGTCCGGGACAGGGGAGGTGGCTACACCTTC. This sequence encodes CASSVRDRGGGYTF.